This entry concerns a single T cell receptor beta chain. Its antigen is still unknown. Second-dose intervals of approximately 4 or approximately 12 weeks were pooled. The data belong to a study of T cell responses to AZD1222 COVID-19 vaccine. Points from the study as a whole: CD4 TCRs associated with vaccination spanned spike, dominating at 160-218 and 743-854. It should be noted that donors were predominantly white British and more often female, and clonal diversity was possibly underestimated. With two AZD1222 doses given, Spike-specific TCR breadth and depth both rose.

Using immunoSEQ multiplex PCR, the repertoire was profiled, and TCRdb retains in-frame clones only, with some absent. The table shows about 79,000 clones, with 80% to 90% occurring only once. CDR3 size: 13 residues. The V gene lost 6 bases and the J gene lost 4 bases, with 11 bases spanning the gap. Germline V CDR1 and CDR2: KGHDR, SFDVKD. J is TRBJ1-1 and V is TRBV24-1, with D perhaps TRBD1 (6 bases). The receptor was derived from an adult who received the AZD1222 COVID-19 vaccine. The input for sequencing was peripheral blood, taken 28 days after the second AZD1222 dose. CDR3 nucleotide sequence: TGTGCCACCAGTACAGGAGGGGGCACTGAAGCTTTCTTT. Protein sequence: CATSTGGGTEAFF.